These 4 T cell receptor beta chains were all obtained from the same sample, sequenced in a study of tumor-infiltrating lymphocytes in primary liver carcinoma. Making TCR beta cDNA involved around 540 ng total RNA and a constant-region primer. Amplification in three nested multiplex PCR rounds with slightly modified ARM-PCR gave rise to TCR beta libraries. In the first two PCR rounds, TRBV1-TRBV30 forward primers were paired with a C-beta reverse primer, and each round lasted about 9 cycles. One entry per CDR3 protein results from TCRdb running MiXCR on the multiplex PCR reads. The profile shows 100,000 to 150,000 distinct CDR3 sequences, around 64% of them singletons. Co-extracted RNA and DNA came from about 19-30 mg of unsorted bulk tissue. Sequencing input: liver tumor tissue from sampling region 3. The subset here: tumor region T3, left-lateral pole. Every receptor here comes from an older woman with primary liver carcinoma and hepatitis B virus infection.

Worth noting for this clonotype: It is likely a read error, because the conserved phenylalanine at the end of the CDR3 is missing. The rearrangement joins TRBV7-6 to TRBJ2-1; TRBD2 agrees at 11 bases. The germline V gene has CDR1 SGHVS and CDR2 FNYEAQ. After removal of 4 bases from V and 6 bases from J, the junction contained 5 bases not matched to a gene. The CDR3 loop spans 15 amino acids. This CDR3 is CASSSSSGRSNEQFS. The CDR3 coding sequence is TGTGCCAGCAGCTCTTCTAGCGGGAGGAGCAATGAGCAGTTCTCC.

With regard to this clonotype: At one of its ends the junction is not consistent with the germline gene, which may arise from a read error. This chain uses TRBV11-2 with TRBJ2-3; 9 bases match TRBD1. In germline, CDR1 is SGHAT, CDR2 FQNNGV. This CDR3 comprises 17 residues. CDR3 nucleotide sequence: TGTGCCAGCAGCTTAGCAATGGGGACAGGGAGCATAGATACGCAGTATTTT. Translation: CASSLAMGTGSIDTQYF. Based on the CDR3 plus reference TRBV11-2 and TRBJ2-3, the full variable domain is EAGVAQSPRYKIIEKRQSVAFWCNPISGHATLYWYQQILGQGPKLLIQFQNNGVVDDSQLPKDRFSAERLKGVDSTLKIQPAKLEDSAVYLCASSLAMGTGSIDTQYFGPGTRLTVL.

Concerning this clonotype: Compared with germline, one end of the junction differs, possibly owing to a read error. CDR3 region: CATSTRSGLIAKNIQYF. CDR3 nucleotide sequence: TGTGCCACCAGCACCCGGTCAGGGTTGATAGCCAAAAACATTCAGTACTTC. The chain recombines TRBV11-2 with TRBJ2-4; the D gene is possibly TRBD1 (5 bases). CDR1 and CDR2 from the germline V gene are SGHAT and FQNNGV. This CDR3 region has 17 residues.

This clonotype appeared once. The CDR3 does not close with the conserved phenylalanine or tryptophan, likely indicating a read error. This sequence joins TRBV11-2 and TRBJ2-3, with D perhaps TRBD1 (5 bases). CDR3 length: 14 amino acids. Per the germline V gene, CDR1 is SGHAT and CDR2 is FQNNGV. V was pared by 5 bases and J by 2 bases, with 11 bases between. DNA for the CDR3: TGTGCCAGCAGCCTCCAGGGTAACACAGATACGCAGTATTCT. This encodes CASSLQGNTDTQYS.